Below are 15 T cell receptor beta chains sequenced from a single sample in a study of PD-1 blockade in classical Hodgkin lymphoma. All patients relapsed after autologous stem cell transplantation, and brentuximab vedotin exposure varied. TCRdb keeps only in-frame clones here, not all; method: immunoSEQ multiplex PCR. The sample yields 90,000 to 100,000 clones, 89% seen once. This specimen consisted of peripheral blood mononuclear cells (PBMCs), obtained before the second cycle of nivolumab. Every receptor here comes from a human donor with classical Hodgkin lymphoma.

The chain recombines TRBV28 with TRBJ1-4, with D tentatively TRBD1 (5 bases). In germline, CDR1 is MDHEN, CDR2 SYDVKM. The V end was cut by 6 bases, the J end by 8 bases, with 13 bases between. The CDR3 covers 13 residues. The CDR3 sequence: CASSHLSGEKLFF. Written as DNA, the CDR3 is TGTGCCAGCAGCCATCTATCAGGGGAAAAACTGTTTTTT.

The CDR3 loop is CASSITHRDWFF. Written as DNA, the CDR3 is TGTGCCAGCAGTATCACCCACAGGGATTGGTTCTTC. The chain is built from TRBV28 and TRBJ2-1; D may be TRBD1 (6 bases). Per germline, CDR1 MDHEN and CDR2 SYDVKM. V lost 5 bases, J lost 15 bases, and 17 bases lay in between. The CDR3 spans 12 residues. Supplemented by reference TRBV28 and TRBJ2-1, the full variable domain reads DVKVTQSSRYLVKRTGEKVFLECVQDMDHENMFWYRQDPGLGLRLIYFSYDVKMKEKGDIPEGYSVSREKKERFSLILESASTNQTSMYLCASSITHRDWFFGPGTRLTVL.

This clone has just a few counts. The CDR3 DNA reads TGTGCCAGCAGCCAAGATGCGGCCCGCTATGGCTACACCTTC. Its translation is CASSQDAARYGYTF. The chain recombines TRBV14 with TRBJ1-2, with D uncertain. The CDR3 has 14 residues. Between the trimmed V and J ends, which lost 0 bases and 4 bases, there was a span of 9 bases. Germline V gene sequence: CDR1 SGHDN, CDR2 FVKESK.

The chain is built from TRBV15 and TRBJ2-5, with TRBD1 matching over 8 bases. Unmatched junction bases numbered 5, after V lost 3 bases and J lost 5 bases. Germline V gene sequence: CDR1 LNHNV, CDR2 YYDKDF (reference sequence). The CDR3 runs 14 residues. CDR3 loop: CATSRGTGRETQYF. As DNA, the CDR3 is TGTGCCACCAGCAGGGGGACAGGAAGGGAGACCCAGTACTTC.

CDR3 in DNA: TGTGCCAGCAGTGCGCTCTGGACAGCCAGCACAGATACGCAGTATTTT. Its protein is CASSALWTASTDTQYF. V usage is TRBV27 and J usage is TRBJ2-3; weak D call: TRBD1 (6 bases). Per germline, CDR1 MNHEY and CDR2 SMNVEV (reference sequence). The CDR3 contains 16 residues. The V end was cut by 5 bases, the J end by 0 bases, with 15 bases between.

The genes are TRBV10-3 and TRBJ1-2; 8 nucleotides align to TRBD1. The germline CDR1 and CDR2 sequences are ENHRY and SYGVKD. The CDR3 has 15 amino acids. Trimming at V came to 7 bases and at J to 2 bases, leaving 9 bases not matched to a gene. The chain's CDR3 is CAITPGTGSNYGYTF. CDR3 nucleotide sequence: TGTGCCATCACCCCCGGGACAGGTTCGAACTATGGCTACACCTTC.

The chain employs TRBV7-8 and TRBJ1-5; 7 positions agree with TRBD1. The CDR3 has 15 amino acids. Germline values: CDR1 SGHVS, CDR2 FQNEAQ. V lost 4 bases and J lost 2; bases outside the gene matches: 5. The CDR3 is CASSSQGGGNQPQHF. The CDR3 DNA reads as TGTGCCAGCAGCTCCCAGGGGGGGGGCAATCAGCCCCAGCATTTT.

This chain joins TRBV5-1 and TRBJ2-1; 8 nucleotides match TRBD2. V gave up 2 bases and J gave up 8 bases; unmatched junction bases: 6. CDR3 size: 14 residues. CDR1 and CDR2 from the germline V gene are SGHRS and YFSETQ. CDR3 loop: CASSFREGHDEQFF. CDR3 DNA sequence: TGCGCCAGCAGCTTTCGGGAGGGCCACGATGAGCAGTTCTTC. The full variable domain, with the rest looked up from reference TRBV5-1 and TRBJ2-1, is KAGVTQTPRYLIKTRGQQVTLSCSPISGHRSVSWYQQTPGQGLQFLFEYFSETQRNKGNFPGRFSGRQFSNSRSEMNVSTLELGDSALYLCASSFREGHDEQFFGPGTRLTVL.

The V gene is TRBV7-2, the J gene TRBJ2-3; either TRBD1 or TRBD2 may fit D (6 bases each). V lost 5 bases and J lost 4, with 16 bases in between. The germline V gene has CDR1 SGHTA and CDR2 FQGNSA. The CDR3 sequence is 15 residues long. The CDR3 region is CASSAFSGAADTQYF. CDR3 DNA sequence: TGTGCCAGCAGCGCTTTCTCGGGGGCCGCAGATACGCAGTATTTT.

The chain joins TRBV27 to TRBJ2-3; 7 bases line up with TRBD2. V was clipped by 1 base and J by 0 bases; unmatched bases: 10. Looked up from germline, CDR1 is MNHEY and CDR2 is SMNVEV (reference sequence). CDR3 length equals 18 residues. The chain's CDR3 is CASSLLVGASGSTDTQYF. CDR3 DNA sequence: TGTGCCAGCAGTTTATTGGTTGGGGCTAGCGGAAGCACAGATACGCAGTATTTT.

CDR3: CASSPIEGGNIQYF. For the CDR3, the DNA is TGCGCCAGCAGCCCGATAGAGGGGGGGAACATTCAGTACTTC. The rearrangement uses TRBV4-1 and TRBJ2-4; possible D gene TRBD2, 7 bases. The V gene lost 4 bases and the J gene lost 7 bases, with 14 bases spanning the gap. Germline assignment: CDR1 MGHRA and CDR2 YSYEKL. CDR3 length: 14 amino acids.

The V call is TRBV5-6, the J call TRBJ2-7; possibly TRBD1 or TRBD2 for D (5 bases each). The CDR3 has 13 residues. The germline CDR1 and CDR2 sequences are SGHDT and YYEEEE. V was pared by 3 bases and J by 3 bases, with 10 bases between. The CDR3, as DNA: TGTGCCAGCAGCTCCCCGGGGCACTACGAGCAGTACTTC. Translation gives CASSSPGHYEQYF.

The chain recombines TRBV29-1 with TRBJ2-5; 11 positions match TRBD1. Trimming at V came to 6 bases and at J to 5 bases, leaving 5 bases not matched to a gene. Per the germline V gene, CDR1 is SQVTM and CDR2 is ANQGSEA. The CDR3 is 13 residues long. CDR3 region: CSVTGQGGETQYF. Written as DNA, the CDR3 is TGCAGCGTGACGGGACAGGGGGGGGAGACCCAGTACTTC. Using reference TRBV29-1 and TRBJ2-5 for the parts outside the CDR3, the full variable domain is SAVISQKPSRDICQRGTSLTIQCQVDSQVTMMFWYRQQPGQSLTLIATANQGSEATYESGFVIDKFPISRPNLTFSTLTVSNMSPEDSSIYLCSVTGQGGETQYFGPGTRLLVL.

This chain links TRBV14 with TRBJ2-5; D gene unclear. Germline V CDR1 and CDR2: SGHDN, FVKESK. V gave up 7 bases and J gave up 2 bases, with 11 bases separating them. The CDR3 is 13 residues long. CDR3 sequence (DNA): TGTGCCAGCACCGGACGCTTTCAAGAGACCCAGTACTTC. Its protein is CASTGRFQETQYF.

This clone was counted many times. The CDR3 spells CASSYGWLAGGFEQFF. CDR3 coding DNA: TGTGCCAGCAGTTACGGCTGGCTAGCGGGCGGATTTGAGCAGTTCTTC. The V and J genes are TRBV6-5 and TRBJ2-1; TRBD2 matches 8 bases. CDR1 MNHEY and CDR2 SVGAGI come from the germline V gene. There are 16 residues in the CDR3. Losses at the gene ends were 2 bases for V and 9 bases for J; bases not matched to a gene: 12.